This TCR beta chain comes out of a study of T cell responses to AZD1222 COVID-19 vaccine. TCRdb keeps only in-frame clones here, not all; method: immunoSEQ multiplex PCR. Among 100,000 to 150,000 clones, 70% to 90% were seen once, and the ten largest hold approximately 12%. This clone was observed a single time. Trimming removed 1 base from V and 4 bases from J; junction bases left unmatched: 4. The CDR3 runs to 14 residues. The germline V gene has CDR1 SGDLS and CDR2 YYNGEE. This specimen consisted of peripheral blood, obtained on day 0 of AZD1222 vaccination. This TCR came from an adult in good health. V and J are TRBV9 and TRBJ1-2, with 7 bases fitting TRBD1. In DNA form, the CDR3 reads TGTGCCAGCAGCGTAATTTCAGGGGGCTATGGCTACACCTTC. It specifies CASSVISGGYGYTF.